This entry lists 11 T cell receptor beta chains sequenced from one sample in a study of blood T cells in healthy people across ages. Next came a second PCR, run for roughly 6 to 11 cycles, which used a sample-barcoded 5' primer along with a J-beta primer mix. TCRdb re-called the 5' RACE reads through MiXCR, storing one row per CDR3 protein. The sample lists about 780,000 distinct CDR3 sequences; around 25% were seen once. The same sample was also studied in work on T cells of mothers and their children.

What was sequenced was blood. These receptors originate from a boy younger than 18 in good health.

The chain is built from TRBV5-1 and TRBJ1-5; D is undetermined. Trimming removed 0 bases from V and 3 bases from J, with 13 bases in between. The length of the CDR3 is 16 residues. Germline V lookup: CDR1 SGHRS, CDR2 YFSETQ. The CDR3 region is CASSLAGPANNQPQHF. The CDR3 DNA reads TGCGCCAGCAGCTTGGCCGGGCCCGCAAACAATCAGCCCCAGCATTTT. Looking up the rest from reference TRBV5-1 and TRBJ1-5 gives the full variable domain: KAGVTQTPRYLIKTRGQQVTLSCSPISGHRSVSWYQQTPGQGLQFLFEYFSETQRNKGNFPGRFSGRQFSNSRSEMNVSTLELGDSALYLCASSLAGPANNQPQHFGDGTRLSIL.

This clonotype appeared a few times. The chain uses TRBV5-5 and TRBJ1-3; unclear D gene. V lost 4 bases and J lost 4, with 9 bases in between. This CDR3 has 13 residues. Germline CDR1 reads SGHKS; CDR2 reads YYEKEE (reference sequence). In nucleotides, the CDR3 is TGTGCCAGCAGCGGAATGATGGGAAACACCATATATTTT. It yields the protein CASSGMMGNTIYF.

This clonotype was counted a few times. The chain couples TRBV7-6 to TRBJ2-4; D assignment may be TRBD1 or TRBD2 (5 bases each). Germline V lookup: CDR1 SGHVS, CDR2 FNYEAQ. The V end was cut by 1 base, the J end by 11 bases, with 15 bases between. CDR3 length equals 14 residues. The CDR3 sequence is CASSLEGPLGVQYF. CDR3 nucleotides: TGTGCCAGCAGCTTAGAGGGACCCCTGGGGGTTCAGTACTTC.

This clonotype was counted only a few times. One end of the junction does not line up with germline, which may come from a read error. The V and J genes are TRBV20-1 and TRBJ2-1; TRBD1 might be the D (7 bases). The CDR3 extends over 15 amino acids. CDR1 is DFQATT, CDR2 SNEGSKA, per germline (reference sequence). CDR3 amino acids: CSAGRTGDSSNEQFF. In nucleotides, the CDR3 is TGCAGTGCTGGGAGGACAGGAGACTCCTCCAATGAGCAGTTCTTC.

This rearrangement joins TRBV4-2 to TRBJ1-4, with D perhaps matching TRBD1 (5 bases). Per germline, CDR1 LGHNA and CDR2 YNFKEQ. The CDR3 is 14 amino acids. The V end lost 1 base, the J end lost 6 bases, and 9 bases lay between the germline ends. The DNA of the CDR3 is TGTGCCAGCAGCCAAGTGGGAGGGGATGAAAAACTGTTTTTT. As protein: CASSQVGGDEKLFF.

The chain combines TRBV5-1 with TRBJ2-3, with a possible D match to TRBD1 (6 bases). CDR1 and CDR2 from the germline V gene are SGHRS and YFSETQ. V lost 3 bases, J lost 0 bases, and 11 bases lay in between. This CDR3 is built from 15 residues. This CDR3 is CASSSDRPSTDTQYF. CDR3 DNA sequence: TGCGCCAGCAGCTCTGACAGGCCTAGCACAGATACGCAGTATTTT.

This clonotype was found a few times. V and J are TRBV7-9 and TRBJ2-7, with 8 bases aligning to TRBD2. Germline CDR1 is SEHNR and CDR2 is FQNEAQ (reference sequence). This CDR3 region has 15 residues. V was pared by 5 bases and J by 2 bases, with 8 bases of the junction left unmatched. The CDR3 reads CASSPSGGQTYEQYF. In DNA, the CDR3 is TGTGCCAGCAGCCCAAGCGGGGGCCAAACCTACGAGCAGTACTTC. The complete variable domain, with remaining parts taken from reference TRBV7-9 and TRBJ2-7, reads DTGVSQNPRHKITKRGQNVTFRCDPISEHNRLYWYRQTLGQGPEFLTYFQNEAQLEKSRLLSDRFSAERPKGSFSTLEIQRTEQGDSAMYLCASSPSGGQTYEQYFGPGTRLTVT.

This clonotype has more than one count but fewer than ten. This chain uses TRBV5-1 with TRBJ1-1; D uncertain. Germline V gives CDR1 SGHRS, CDR2 YFSETQ. The CDR3 has 13 amino acids. V lost 2 bases and J lost 6, with 11 bases in between. CDR3 protein: CASSFSGAAEAFF. CDR3 coding DNA: TGCGCCAGCAGCTTCTCGGGAGCCGCTGAAGCTTTCTTT.

The rearrangement links TRBV5-1 to TRBJ2-7, with 7 bases aligning to TRBD2. J gave up 0 bases and V 1 base, and 4 bases lay outside the gene matches. The CDR3 is 15 amino acids. The V gene's germline CDR1 is SGHRS and CDR2 YFSETQ. The chain's CDR3 is CASSLLRGDSYEQYF. CDR3 bases: TGCGCCAGCAGCTTGTTACGGGGGGACTCCTACGAGCAGTACTTC.

The chain has TRBV19 and TRBJ1-5; D unresolved. The germline V and J ends were trimmed by 3 bases and 3 bases, with 12 bases remaining between them. From germline, CDR1 is LNHDA and CDR2 SQIVND (reference sequence). This CDR3 spans 15 amino acids. The CDR3, as DNA: TGTGCCAGTAGTATCTCTTGGAACAACAATCAGCCCCAGCATTTT. Its translation is CASSISWNNNQPQHF.

The V and J genes are TRBV5-5 and TRBJ2-7; D is perhaps TRBD1 or TRBD2 (6 bases each). Germline assignment: CDR1 SGHKS and CDR2 YYEKEE (reference sequence). The length of the CDR3 is 14 residues. V lost 3 bases to trimming and J lost 3 bases, with 13 bases between them. The CDR3 sequence: CASSWGRGLYEQYF. In DNA, the CDR3 is TGTGCCAGCAGCTGGGGCCGGGGGCTCTACGAGCAGTACTTC.